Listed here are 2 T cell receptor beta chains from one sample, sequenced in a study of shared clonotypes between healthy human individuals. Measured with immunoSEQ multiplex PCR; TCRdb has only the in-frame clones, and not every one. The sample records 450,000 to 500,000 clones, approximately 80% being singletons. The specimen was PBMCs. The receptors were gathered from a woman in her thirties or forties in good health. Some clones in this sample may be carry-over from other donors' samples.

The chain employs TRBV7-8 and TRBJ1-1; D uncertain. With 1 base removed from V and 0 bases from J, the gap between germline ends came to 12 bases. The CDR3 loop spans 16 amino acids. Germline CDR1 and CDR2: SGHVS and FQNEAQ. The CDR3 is CASSLEWVAMNTEAFF. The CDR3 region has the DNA TGTGCCAGCAGCTTAGAGTGGGTTGCTATGAACACTGAAGCTTTCTTT.

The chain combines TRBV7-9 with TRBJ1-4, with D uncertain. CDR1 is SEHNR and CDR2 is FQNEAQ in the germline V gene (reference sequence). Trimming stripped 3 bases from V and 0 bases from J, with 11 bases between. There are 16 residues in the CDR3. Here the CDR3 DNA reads TGTGCCAGCAGCTTTAGGCAGCCTGCAACTAATGAAAAACTGTTTTTT. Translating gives CASSFRQPATNEKLFF.